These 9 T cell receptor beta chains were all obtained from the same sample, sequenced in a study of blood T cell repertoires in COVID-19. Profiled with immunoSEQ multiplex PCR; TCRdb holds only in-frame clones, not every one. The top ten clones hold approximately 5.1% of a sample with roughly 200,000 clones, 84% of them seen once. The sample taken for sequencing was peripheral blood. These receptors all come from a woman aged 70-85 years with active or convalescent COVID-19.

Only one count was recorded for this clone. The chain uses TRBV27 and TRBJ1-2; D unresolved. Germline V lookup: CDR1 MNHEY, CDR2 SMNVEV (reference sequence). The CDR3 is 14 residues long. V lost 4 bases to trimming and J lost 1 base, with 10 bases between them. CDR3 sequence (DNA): TGTGCCAGCAGTTCGGGAGGGAATAACTATGGCTACACCTTC. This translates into CASSSGGNNYGYTF.

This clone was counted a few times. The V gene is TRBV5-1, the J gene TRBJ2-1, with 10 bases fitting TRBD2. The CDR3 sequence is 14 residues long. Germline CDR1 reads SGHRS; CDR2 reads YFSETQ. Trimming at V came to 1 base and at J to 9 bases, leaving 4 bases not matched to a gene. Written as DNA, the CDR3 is TGCGCCAGCAGCTTGTTTCTAGCGGGAGTTGAGCAGTTCTTC. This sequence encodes CASSLFLAGVEQFF.

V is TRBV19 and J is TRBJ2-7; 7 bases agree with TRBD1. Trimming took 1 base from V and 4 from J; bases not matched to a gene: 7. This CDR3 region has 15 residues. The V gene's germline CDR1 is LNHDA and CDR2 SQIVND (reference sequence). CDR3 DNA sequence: TGTGCCAGTAGTATAGTCCAGGGGGAAGGTTACGAGCAGTACTTC. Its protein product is CASSIVQGEGYEQYF. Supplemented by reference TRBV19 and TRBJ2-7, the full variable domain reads DGGITQSPKYLFRKEGQNVTLSCEQNLNHDAMYWYRQDPGQGLRLIYYSQIVNDFQKGDIAEGYSVSREKKESFPLTVTSAQKNPTAFYLCASSIVQGEGYEQYFGPGTRLTVT.

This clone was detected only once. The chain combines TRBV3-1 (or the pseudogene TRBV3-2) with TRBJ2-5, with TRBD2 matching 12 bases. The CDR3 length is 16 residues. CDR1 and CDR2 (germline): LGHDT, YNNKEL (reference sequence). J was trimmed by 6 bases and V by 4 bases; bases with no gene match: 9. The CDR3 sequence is CASSPRTSGMAKTQYF. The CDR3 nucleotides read TGTGCCAGCAGCCCCCGGACTAGCGGGATGGCAAAGACCCAGTACTTC.

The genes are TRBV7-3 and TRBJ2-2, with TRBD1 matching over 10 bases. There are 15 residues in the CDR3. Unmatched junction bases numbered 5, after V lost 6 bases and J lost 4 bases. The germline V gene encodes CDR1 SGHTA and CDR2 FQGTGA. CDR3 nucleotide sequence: TGTGCCAGCAGTTCTAGACAGGGGGCCACCGGGGAGCTGTTTTTT. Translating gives CASSSRQGATGELFF.

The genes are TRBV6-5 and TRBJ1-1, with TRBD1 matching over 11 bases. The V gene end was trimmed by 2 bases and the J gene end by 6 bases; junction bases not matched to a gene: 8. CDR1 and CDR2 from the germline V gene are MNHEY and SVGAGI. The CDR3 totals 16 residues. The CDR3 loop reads CASSYASPGQGAEAFF. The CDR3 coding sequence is TGTGCCAGCAGTTACGCCTCCCCGGGACAGGGGGCTGAAGCTTTCTTT.

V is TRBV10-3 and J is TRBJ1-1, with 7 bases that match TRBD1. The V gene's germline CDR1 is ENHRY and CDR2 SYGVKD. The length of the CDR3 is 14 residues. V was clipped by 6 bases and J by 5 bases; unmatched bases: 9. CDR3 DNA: TGTGCCATCAGGAGGCAGGGGGGTGGAACTGAAGCTTTCTTT. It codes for CAIRRQGGGTEAFF.

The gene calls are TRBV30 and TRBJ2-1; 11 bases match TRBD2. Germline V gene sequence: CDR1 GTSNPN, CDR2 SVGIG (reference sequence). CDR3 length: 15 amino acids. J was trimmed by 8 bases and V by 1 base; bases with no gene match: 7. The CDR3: CAWSALAGGKDEQFF. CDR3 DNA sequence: TGTGCCTGGAGTGCGCTAGCGGGGGGTAAGGATGAGCAGTTCTTC.

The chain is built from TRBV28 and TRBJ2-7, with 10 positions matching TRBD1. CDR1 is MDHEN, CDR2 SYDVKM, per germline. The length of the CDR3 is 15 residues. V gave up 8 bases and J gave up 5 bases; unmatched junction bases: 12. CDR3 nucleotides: TGTGCCAGCGATACTACCGGGACAGGGGTCCACGAGCAGTACTTC. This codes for CASDTTGTGVHEQYF.